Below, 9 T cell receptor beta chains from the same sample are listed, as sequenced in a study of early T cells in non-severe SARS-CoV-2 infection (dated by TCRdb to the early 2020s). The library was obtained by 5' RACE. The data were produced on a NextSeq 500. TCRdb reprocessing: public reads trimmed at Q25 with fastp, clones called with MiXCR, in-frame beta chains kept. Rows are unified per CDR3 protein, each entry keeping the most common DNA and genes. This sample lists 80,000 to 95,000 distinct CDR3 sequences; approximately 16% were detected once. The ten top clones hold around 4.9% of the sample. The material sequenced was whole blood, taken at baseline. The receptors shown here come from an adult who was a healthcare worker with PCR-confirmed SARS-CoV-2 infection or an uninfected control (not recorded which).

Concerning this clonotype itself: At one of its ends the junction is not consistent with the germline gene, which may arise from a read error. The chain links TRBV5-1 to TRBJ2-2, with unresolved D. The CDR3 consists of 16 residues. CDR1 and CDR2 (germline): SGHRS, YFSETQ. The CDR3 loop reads CASSLVKLGNAGELFF. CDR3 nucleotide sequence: TGCGCCAGCAGCTTGGTCAAGTTGGGGAACGCCGGGGAGCTGTTTTTT.

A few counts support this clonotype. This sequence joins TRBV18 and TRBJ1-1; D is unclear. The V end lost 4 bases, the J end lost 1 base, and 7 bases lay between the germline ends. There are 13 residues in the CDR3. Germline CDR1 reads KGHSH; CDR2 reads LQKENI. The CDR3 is CASSRQSNTEAFF. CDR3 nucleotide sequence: TGTGCCAGCTCACGGCAGTCGAACACTGAAGCTTTCTTT. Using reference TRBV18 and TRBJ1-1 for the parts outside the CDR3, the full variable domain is NAGVMQNPRHLVRRRGQEARLRCSPMKGHSHVYWYRQLPEEGLKFMVYLQKENIIDESGMPKERFSAEFPKEGPSILRIQQVVRGDSAAYFCASSRQSNTEAFFGQGTRLTVV.

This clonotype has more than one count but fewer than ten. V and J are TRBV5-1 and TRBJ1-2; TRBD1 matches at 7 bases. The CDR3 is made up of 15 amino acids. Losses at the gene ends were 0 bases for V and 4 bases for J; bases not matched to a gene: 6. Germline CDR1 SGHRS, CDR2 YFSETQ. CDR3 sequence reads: CASSLGPGQFYGYTF. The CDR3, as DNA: TGCGCCAGCAGCTTGGGGCCGGGACAGTTCTATGGCTACACCTTC.

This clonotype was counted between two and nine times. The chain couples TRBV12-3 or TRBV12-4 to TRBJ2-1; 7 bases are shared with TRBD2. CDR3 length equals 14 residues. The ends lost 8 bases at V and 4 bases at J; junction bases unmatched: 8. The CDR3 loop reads CASGPPGGYNEQFF. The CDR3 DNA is TGTGCCAGCGGTCCGCCCGGGGGGTACAATGAGCAGTTCTTC.

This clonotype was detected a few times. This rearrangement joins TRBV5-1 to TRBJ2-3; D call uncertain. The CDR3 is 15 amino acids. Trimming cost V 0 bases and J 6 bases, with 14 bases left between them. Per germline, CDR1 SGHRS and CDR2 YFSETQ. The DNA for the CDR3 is TGCGCCAGCAGCTTGGGAGGCCTCCTTATGGATACGCAGTATTTT. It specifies CASSLGGLLMDTQYF.

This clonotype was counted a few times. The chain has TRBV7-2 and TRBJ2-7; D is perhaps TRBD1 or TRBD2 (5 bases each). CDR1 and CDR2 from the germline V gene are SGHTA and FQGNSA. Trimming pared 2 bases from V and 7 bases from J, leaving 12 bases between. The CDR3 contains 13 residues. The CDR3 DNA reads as TGTGCCAGCAGCTTATCCGGGACCTGGGAGCAGTACTTC. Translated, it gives CASSLSGTWEQYF.

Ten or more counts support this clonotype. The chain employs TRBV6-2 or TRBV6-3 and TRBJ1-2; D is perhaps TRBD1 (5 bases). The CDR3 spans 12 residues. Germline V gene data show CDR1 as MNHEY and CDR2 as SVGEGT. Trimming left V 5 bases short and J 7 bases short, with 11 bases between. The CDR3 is CASSAGGGGYTF. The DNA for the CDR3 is TGTGCCAGCAGTGCCGGGGGAGGTGGCTACACCTTC.

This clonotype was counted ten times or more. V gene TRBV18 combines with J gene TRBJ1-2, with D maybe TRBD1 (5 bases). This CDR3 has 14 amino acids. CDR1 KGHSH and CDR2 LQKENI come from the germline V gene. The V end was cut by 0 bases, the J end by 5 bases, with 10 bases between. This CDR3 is CASSPPDSLYGYTF. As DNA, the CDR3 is TGTGCCAGCTCACCACCTGACAGCTTATATGGCTACACCTTC.

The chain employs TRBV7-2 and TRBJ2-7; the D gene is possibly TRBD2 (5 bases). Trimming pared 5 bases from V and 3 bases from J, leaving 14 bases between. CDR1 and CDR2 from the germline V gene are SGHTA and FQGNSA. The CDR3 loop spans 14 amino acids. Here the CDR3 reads CASSRSPRVYEQYF. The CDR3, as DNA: TGTGCCAGCAGCCGAAGCCCGCGGGTCTACGAGCAGTACTTC.